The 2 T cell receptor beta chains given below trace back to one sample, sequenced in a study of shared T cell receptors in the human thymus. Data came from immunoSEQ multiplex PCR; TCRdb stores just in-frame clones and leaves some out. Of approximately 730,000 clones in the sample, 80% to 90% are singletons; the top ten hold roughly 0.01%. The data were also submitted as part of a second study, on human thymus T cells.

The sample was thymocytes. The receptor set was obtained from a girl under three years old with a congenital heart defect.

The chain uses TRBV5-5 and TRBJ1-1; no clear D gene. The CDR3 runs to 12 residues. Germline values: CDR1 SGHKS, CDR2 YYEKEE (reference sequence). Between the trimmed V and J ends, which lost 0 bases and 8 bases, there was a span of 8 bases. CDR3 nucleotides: TGTGCCAGCAGCTTGGCGGAGACGGAAGCTTTCTTT. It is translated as CASSLAETEAFF.

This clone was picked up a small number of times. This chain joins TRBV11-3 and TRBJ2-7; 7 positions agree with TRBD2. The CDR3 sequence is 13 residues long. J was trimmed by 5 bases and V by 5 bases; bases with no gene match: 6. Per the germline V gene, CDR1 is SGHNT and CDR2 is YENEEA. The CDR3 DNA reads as TGTGCCAGCAGCCTCGGGGGGAGCCACGAGCAGTACTTC. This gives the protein CASSLGGSHEQYF.